A single sample is the source of the 14 T cell receptor beta chains below, sequenced in a study of blood T cells in healthy people across ages. A second roughly 6 to 11 cycle PCR used barcoded and J-beta primers. TCRdb reprocessed the 5' RACE reads via MiXCR and lists one record per CDR3 protein. The data show around 850,000 distinct CDR3 sequences, 30% to 45% seen once. Source material: blood. Every receptor here comes from a man between 18 and 29 years old in good health.

The CDR3 reads CASSHKEGGLSYNEQFF. DNA of the CDR3: TGCGCCAGCAGCCACAAGGAAGGTGGACTATCCTACAATGAGCAGTTCTTC. The rearrangement joins TRBV4-3 to TRBJ2-1; possible D gene TRBD2, 6 bases. The length of the CDR3 is 17 residues. The V gene's germline CDR1 is LGHNA and CDR2 YSLEER. The germline V and J ends were trimmed by 3 bases and 1 base, with 16 bases remaining between them.

With regard to this clonotype: One end of the junction fails to match germline, which may point to a read error. V usage is TRBV7-2 and J usage is TRBJ2-1, with D unresolved. CDR3 size: 14 residues. The germline gives CDR1 SGHTA, CDR2 FQGNSA. The CDR3 loop reads CASSFDHNPSEQFF. The CDR3 DNA sequence: TGTGCCAGTAGCTTTGATCACAACCCCTCTGAGCAGTTCTTC.

Only a few counts were recorded for this clonotype. The chain is built from TRBV12-3 or TRBV12-4 and TRBJ2-1; 8 bases are shared with TRBD1. The CDR3 is made up of 13 amino acids. Germline trimming cut 6 bases from V and 9 bases from J; bases unmatched to any gene: 7. The CDR3 sequence: CASRTTGVSEQFF. As DNA, the CDR3 is TGTGCCAGCAGAACGACAGGGGTTAGTGAGCAGTTCTTC.

This clonotype turned up a few times. V and J are TRBV4-3 and TRBJ2-7; D remains ambiguous. The CDR3 sequence is 13 residues long. V lost 2 bases to trimming and J lost 3 bases, with 8 bases between them. Germline CDR1 LGHNA, CDR2 YSLEER. CDR3 nucleotide sequence: TGCGCCAGCAGCCAATGGGCAGGCTACGAGCAGTACTTC. This sequence encodes CASSQWAGYEQYF.

This clonotype was seen just once. At one end the junction does not follow the germline gene, possibly because of a read error. The rearrangement links TRBV20-1 to TRBJ2-1; 12 bases agree with TRBD2. The CDR3 runs to 16 residues. Germline assignment: CDR1 DFQATT and CDR2 SNEGSKA (reference sequence). The CDR3 DNA reads as TGCAGTGTTAGAGATTACGCTAGCGGGGGGGCCTCAGAGCAGTTCTTC. Translated: CSVRDYASGGASEQFF.

This clonotype was counted ten times or more. The V gene is TRBV4-3, the J gene TRBJ2-1; TRBD2 matches at 7 bases. The CDR3 length is 17 residues. Germline CDR1 reads LGHNA; CDR2 reads YSLEER. Trimming at V came to 0 bases and at J to 6 bases, leaving 11 bases not matched to a gene. CDR3 amino acids: CASSQELYGTTFNEQFF. In DNA, the CDR3 is TGCGCCAGCAGCCAAGAACTATACGGGACTACATTCAATGAGCAGTTCTTC.

This clonotype occurred once. This chain uses TRBV10-3 with TRBJ1-1; TRBD1 matches 7 bases. The CDR3 is 13 amino acids. V shed 8 bases, J shed 12 bases, and the junction held 15 bases outside the gene matches. The germline V gene has CDR1 ENHRY and CDR2 SYGVKD. CDR3 residues: CAIGDREDSATFF. As DNA, the CDR3 is TGTGCCATCGGGGACAGAGAGGACTCGGCGACTTTCTTT.

This clonotype showed up just a few times. The chain links TRBV2 to TRBJ2-3; D may match TRBD1 or TRBD2 (6 bases each). CDR1 and CDR2 (germline): SNHLY, FYNNEI. V lost 2 bases and J 2 bases, leaving 11 bases between the germline ends. CDR3 size: 15 residues. The CDR3 is CASSEPGAHTDTQYF. The CDR3 bases are TGTGCCAGCAGTGAACCGGGGGCCCACACAGATACGCAGTATTTT.

This clonotype was detected once. A junction end diverges from the germline sequence, so it may reflect a read error. This rearrangement joins TRBV5-1 to TRBJ2-7; no clear D gene. The CDR3 is made up of 14 amino acids. The V gene's germline CDR1 is SGHRS and CDR2 YFSETQ. This CDR3 reads CASILAPDSYEQYF. The CDR3 DNA follows: TGCGCCAGCATCTTGGCCCCAGATTCCTACGAGCAGTACTTC.

V gene TRBV12-3 or TRBV12-4 combines with J gene TRBJ1-1; 8 bases align to TRBD1. This CDR3 has 14 amino acids. The V and J ends lost 5 bases and 2 bases, in that order; junction bases with no gene match: 4. The CDR3 DNA sequence: TGTGCCAGCAGTCGGGACAGGAGCAACACTGAAGCTTTCTTT. It is translated as CASSRDRSNTEAFF.

V is TRBV2 and J is TRBJ1-4; TRBD1 aligns across 8 bases. CDR1 is SNHLY, CDR2 FYNNEI, per germline. After removal of 7 bases from V and 7 bases from J, the junction contained 20 bases not matched to a gene. The CDR3 covers 18 residues. The CDR3 DNA sequence: TGTGCCAGCACTAGACGCCGGGACAGGACTTTTGTTGTTGAAAAACTGTTTTTT. It encodes CASTRRRDRTFVVEKLFF.

This clonotype was observed a handful of times. V and J are TRBV5-1 and TRBJ2-2; D is ambiguous. The CDR3 contains 14 residues. Germline assignment: CDR1 SGHRS and CDR2 YFSETQ. Trimming took off 5 bases at V and 0 bases at J, with 8 bases between the two ends. The CDR3 reads CASRRAPNTGELFF. The CDR3 coding sequence is TGCGCCAGCAGAAGGGCACCGAACACCGGGGAGCTGTTTTTT.

V is TRBV12-3 or TRBV12-4 and J is TRBJ2-5, with D unresolved. The CDR3 totals 19 residues. Trimming took 6 bases from V and 11 from J, leaving 37 bases between them. CDR3 sequence (DNA): TGTGCCAGCAGACTACTCCCCGGCCACACTCTGCCAAGCTACAATGAGCAGTACTTC. Residues: CASRLLPGHTLPSYNEQYF.

This chain connects TRBV30 to TRBJ1-1; D possibly corresponds to TRBD1 (6 bases). V lost 3 bases, J lost 5 bases, and 10 bases lay in between. This CDR3 region has 12 residues. The V gene's germline CDR1 is GTSNPN and CDR2 SVGIG (reference sequence). The CDR3 protein is CAWSVGQTEAFF. The CDR3 DNA sequence: TGTGCCTGGAGCGTCGGACAGACTGAAGCTTTCTTT.